This is a list of T cell receptor beta chains from one sample in a study of blood T cell repertoires in COVID-19. TCRdb's table, derived via immunoSEQ multiplex PCR, lists solely in-frame clones and lacks some. The sample holds under 85,000 clones, approximately 90% seen once. The sample comprised peripheral blood. Source of these receptors: a man between 65 and 85 years old with active or convalescent COVID-19. CDR3s include the opening cysteine and the closing phenylalanine or tryptophan. The order of the fields is CDR3 length, V gene, J gene, CDR3 protein.

15,TRBV5-4,TRBJ2-2,CASSVGLEGTGELFF
13,TRBV7-2,TRBJ2-5,CASSLQGSGTQYF
16,TRBV19,TRBJ2-5,CASSMGTGARQETQYF
18,TRBV2,TRBJ2-1,CASSRGTSGARSYNEQFF
14,TRBV18,TRBJ2-5,CASSPTGGPETQYF
15,TRBV6-5,TRBJ2-1,CASSYPGGLYNEQFF
14,TRBV6-2/TRBV6-3,TRBJ1-1,CASSYSIAANEAFF
13,TRBV2,TRBJ1-5,CASRDRGEQPQHF
14,TRBV19,TRBJ1-4,CASSILQGGEKLFF
14,TRBV3-1/TRBV3-2,TRBJ2-7,CASSPGLAVYEQYF
15,TRBV28,TRBJ1-5,CASSLIGEGKQPQHF
14,TRBV29-1,TRBJ2-5,CSVAKREGRETQYF
15,TRBV27,TRBJ2-7,CASSLLADSSYEQYF